The 15 T cell receptor beta chains listed next were all sequenced from one sample in a study of blood T cell repertoires in COVID-19. TCRdb's copy holds only in-frame clones and misses some; the assay was immunoSEQ multiplex PCR. The sample gives tens of thousands of clones, around 79% of which show up once; over 9.5% is in the top ten. The sequenced sample consisted of peripheral blood. These receptors all come from a man older than 75 with acute or convalescent COVID-19.

This chain joins TRBV24-1 and TRBJ2-1; D is possibly TRBD2 (6 bases). The V gene lost 5 bases and the J gene lost 6 bases, with 22 bases spanning the gap. CDR1 and CDR2 (germline): KGHDR, SFDVKD. This CDR3 spans 17 amino acids. The CDR3 protein is CATSAGRYGTGSNEQFF. The CDR3 nucleotides read TGTGCCACCAGTGCGGGGCGTTACGGGACTGGGAGCAATGAGCAGTTCTTC.

CDR3 loop: CASSSRESISSGYTF. The CDR3 bases are TGTGCCAGCAGTTCCCGGGAATCAATCTCGTCCGGCTACACCTTC. V and J are TRBV6-5 and TRBJ1-2, with unresolved D. CDR1 and CDR2 (germline): MNHEY, SVGAGI. This CDR3 is built from 15 residues. V lost 4 bases to trimming and J lost 8 bases, with 20 bases between them.

This clone has only a few counts. The chain uses TRBV30 and TRBJ2-5, with 9 bases matching TRBD2. Per germline, CDR1 GTSNPN and CDR2 SVGIG (reference sequence). V lost 1 base and J lost 5; bases outside the gene matches: 5. The length of the CDR3 is 14 residues. CDR3 sequence (DNA): TGTGCCTGGAGTGAAGGACTAGCGCGGGAGACCCAGTACTTC. Amino acids: CAWSEGLARETQYF. The full variable domain, its missing parts supplied by reference TRBV30 and TRBJ2-5, is SQTIHQWPATLVQPVGSPLSLECTVEGTSNPNLYWYRQAAGRGLQLLFYSVGIGQISSEVPQNLSASRPQDRQFILSSKKLLLSDSGFYLCAWSEGLARETQYFGPGTRLLVL.

The chain is built from TRBV7-8 and TRBJ1-3; D may be TRBD1 (5 bases). The CDR3 length is 15 residues. The V end was cut by 5 bases, the J end by 3 bases, with 14 bases between. CDR1 and CDR2 (germline): SGHVS, FQNEAQ. CDR3 in DNA: TGTGCCAGCAGCCCCCTGTGGCAGGGTGGAAACACCATATATTTT. It encodes CASSPLWQGGNTIYF.

The chain is built from TRBV15 and TRBJ2-2, with 8 bases aligning to TRBD1. CDR1 LNHNV and CDR2 YYDKDF come from the germline V gene (reference sequence). Germline trimming cut 3 bases from V and 0 bases from J; bases unmatched to any gene: 3. CDR3 length: 16 residues. The CDR3 protein is CATSSGTGSNTGELFF. The DNA for the CDR3 is TGTGCCACCAGCAGCGGGACAGGATCGAACACCGGGGAGCTGTTTTTT.

J is TRBJ1-1 and V is TRBV9; D unclear. Germline CDR1 SGDLS, CDR2 YYNGEE. There are 15 residues in the CDR3. Trimming stripped 1 base from V and 1 base from J, with 11 bases between. DNA of the CDR3: TGTGCCAGCAGCGTAAGCCACGGAGGGAACACTGAAGCTTTCTTT. The encoded protein is CASSVSHGGNTEAFF.

The CDR3 DNA follows: TGTGCCAGCAGCCCGGGACAGGTTAATGAAAAACTGTTTTTT. Its protein is CASSPGQVNEKLFF. The chain employs TRBV5-6 and TRBJ1-4; 8 nucleotides line up with TRBD1. The CDR3 covers 14 residues. V shed 4 bases and J 4 bases; nucleotides not matched to a gene: 3. CDR1 is SGHDT, CDR2 YYEEEE, per germline.

The CDR3 DNA follows: TGTGCCAGCAGCTTGCTAGCGGGGGGGTACACCGGGGAGCTGTTTTTT. Protein sequence: CASSLLAGGYTGELFF. The chain recombines TRBV11-2 with TRBJ2-2; 12 bases are shared with TRBD2. The CDR3 has 16 amino acids. Trimming took 3 bases from V and 3 from J; bases not matched to a gene: 2. Germline V lookup: CDR1 SGHAT, CDR2 FQNNGV. Full variable domain (rest looked up from reference TRBV11-2 and TRBJ2-2): EAGVAQSPRYKIIEKRQSVAFWCNPISGHATLYWYQQILGQGPKLLIQFQNNGVVDDSQLPKDRFSAERLKGVDSTLKIQPAKLEDSAVYLCASSLLAGGYTGELFFGEGSRLTVL.

This clone was observed a handful of times. The genes are TRBV7-9 and TRBJ1-2, with 9 nucleotides matching TRBD1. J gave up 4 bases and V 1 base, and 10 bases lay outside the gene matches. CDR3 length equals 17 residues. The germline V gene encodes CDR1 SEHNR and CDR2 FQNEAQ (reference sequence). As DNA, the CDR3 is TGTGCCAGCAGCTTAGGCGCGAACAGGGGGCGCAGCTATGGCTACACCTTC. It codes for CASSLGANRGRSYGYTF.

The rearrangement uses TRBV24-1 and TRBJ2-1; D is undetermined. Germline assignment: CDR1 KGHDR and CDR2 SFDVKD. CDR3 length equals 12 residues. V dropped 1 base and J dropped 8 bases, with 5 bases sitting between them. CDR3 coding DNA: TGTGCCACCAGTGATTTAGGAGATGAGCAGTTCTTC. Translating gives CATSDLGDEQFF.

The genes are TRBV30 and TRBJ1-1; D remains ambiguous. Germline-derived CDR1 and CDR2 are GTSNPN and SVGIG (reference sequence). This CDR3 comprises 12 residues. CDR3 in amino acids: CGLRVLNTEAFF. CDR3 nucleotides: TGTGGTCTTCGCGTGTTGAACACTGAAGCTTTCTTT.

This clone was counted a single time. This chain links TRBV5-5 with TRBJ2-1; 7 bases agree with TRBD1. CDR1 is SGHKS and CDR2 is YYEKEE in the germline V gene (reference sequence). J lost 0 bases, V lost 3 bases, and 3 bases had no gene match. This CDR3 has 15 residues. The CDR3 is CASSWGQSSYNEQFF. The CDR3 nucleotides read TGTGCCAGCAGCTGGGGACAGAGCTCCTACAATGAGCAGTTCTTC. The entire variable domain, with the rest obtained from reference TRBV5-5 and TRBJ2-1, is as follows: DAGVTQSPTHLIKTRGQQVTLRCSPISGHKSVSWYQQVLGQGPQFIFQYYEKEERGRGNFPDRFSARQFPNYSSELNVNALLLGDSALYLCASSWGQSSYNEQFFGPGTRLTVL.

As regards this clone: The same CDR3 can be traced to other DNA sequences in this sample. CDR3 nucleotide sequence: TGTGCCACCAGTGACCCCTCAGGGGGTACCGGGGAGCTGTTTTTT. It is translated as CATSDPSGGTGELFF. V and J are TRBV24-1 and TRBJ2-2, with 7 bases fitting TRBD1. The germline V gene encodes CDR1 KGHDR and CDR2 SFDVKD. The CDR3 contains 15 residues. The ends lost 4 bases at V and 5 bases at J; junction bases unmatched: 6.

The rearrangement links TRBV11-2 to TRBJ1-6; no firm D call. The germline CDR1 and CDR2 sequences are SGHAT and FQNNGV. CDR3 size: 18 residues. V was pared by 2 bases and J by 0 bases, with 14 bases between. CDR3 bases: TGTGCCAGCAGCTTAAGAGATATACAGAGCTCCTATAATTCACCCCTCCACTTT. This encodes CASSLRDIQSSYNSPLHF.

The chain is built from TRBV3-1 (or the pseudogene TRBV3-2) and TRBJ2-1, with 12 positions matching TRBD2. The CDR3 totals 17 residues. CDR1 is LGHDT, CDR2 YNNKEL, per germline (reference sequence). J gave up 5 bases and V 1 base, and 6 bases lay outside the gene matches. This chain's CDR3 is CASSQGRTSGANNEQFF. The CDR3 DNA reads TGTGCCAGCAGCCAAGGTCGGACTAGCGGGGCAAACAATGAGCAGTTCTTC.